This TCR beta chain stems from a study of Graves' ophthalmopathy and Graves' hyperthyroidism listed by TCRdb under 2018. Background on the whole study: Peripheral blood was collected at initial diagnosis, before any treatment. T-cell repertoires of thyroid tissue and blood were compared in more than five hyperthyroidism patients. The roughly 91 discovery patients were randomly split 7:3 into training and test sets. Following sampling, methimazole starting at 30 mg daily was administered to hyperthyroidism patients, and high-dose intravenous methylprednisolone was administered to ophthalmopathy patients. An independent validation cohort was composed of some 19 hyperthyroidism patients and around 15 patients who later progressed from hyperthyroidism to ophthalmopathy. To explore V-J signatures distinguishing ophthalmopathy from hyperthyroidism, a discovery set of 100 or so patients (43 ophthalmopathy, around 55 stable hyperthyroidism) was enrolled. To tell Graves' ophthalmopathy apart from Graves' hyperthyroidism, and to predict which patients would progress to ophthalmopathy, the study relied on TCR beta repertoire signatures. In total, 135 blood samples were TCR-sequenced: fewer than 50 ophthalmopathy, over 70 hyperthyroidism and approximately 17 hyperthyroidism-to-ophthalmopathy patients.

Results and caveats for the whole study, not just this receptor: Sample size was not statistically predetermined, and group allocation was not concealed from the investigators. Among expanded thyroid clonotypes with frequency above 0.001, most also showed up in blood, which suggests that blood repertoires may reflect the thyroid immune response. In validation, the model predicted ophthalmopathy progression with about 64% sensitivity and approximately 75% specificity; about a dozen predicted patients were CT-confirmed with GO in a median of approximately 6.2 months. In cross-validation, the 13-signature model distinguished ophthalmopathy from stable hyperthyroidism with 87.88% sensitivity and around 81% specificity, while in the test set the corresponding values were about 80% and 75%.

Inclusive of the bounding cysteine and phenylalanine, the CDR3 is 15 residues long. Of the read, only the CDR3 DNA is kept; its 45 bases are in frame from base 1. V loses 2 bases, J loses 7 bases, and the germline ends lie 12 bases apart. Based on the germline V gene, the CDR1 and CDR2 sequences are MNHEY and SVGAGI. Patients with ophthalmopathy had moderately to severely active disease, with a Clinical Activity Score of 3 or more, a NOSPECS grade of 4 or more, and a disease duration of less than 3 months. Anyone with other autoimmune diseases, uncontrolled infections, pregnancy or lactation was excluded from the study. Clinical symptoms, serum thyroxine, TRAb, thyroid ultrasound and orbital computed tomography were used for diagnosis. Using Ficoll-Paque density gradient centrifugation, PBMCs were isolated from roughly 9.2 ml of fresh peripheral blood. Total RNA was extracted with Trizol reagent and quality-checked on an Agilent 2100 Bioanalyzer.

Of note for this clonotype: Its antigen specificity is not known. No base quality information exists; no much larger clone differs at one position.

TCR beta CDR3 regions were amplified from RNA transcripts for repertoire sequencing. The first round of RT-PCR was done with HTBI primers and the Qiagen OneStep RT-PCR kit, and was followed by a second round of multiplex PCR, then size selection and purification. Sequencing of the libraries was carried out on an Illumina HiSeq2000 in paired-end mode with 100 bp reads. As for how the authors treated the data: SOAPnuke was used for read processing, and reads with adapters, uncalled bases, a mean Phred below 15, or no exact constant-primer or identifier match were discarded. High-quality paired reads were merged with COPE v1.2.5. Clonotypes were defined as unique nucleotide sequences and were aligned to IMGT TRB V, D and J references using MiTCR v1.1. The analysis was limited to V-J combinations with a frequency above 0.0001, which together covered approximately 99% of the repertoires. A TCR clonal expansion and chaos score per V-J combination was defined as the ratio of F50 clonal expansion to chaos observed in the TCRdist matrix. Welch's t-statistics and random forest were used to reduce features to 13 V-J combinations, which were fed into a naive Bayes classifier. The similarity between thyroid and blood repertoires was quantified using the Morisita-Horn index. The raw public reads went through TCRdb reprocessing: fastp at Q25, MiXCR clone calling, in-frame beta chains kept. Rows merge per CDR3 protein into single entries with the most common DNA and genes. These V and J calls are TCRdb output, not the study's own analysis. The sample table lists about 150,000 distinct CDR3 sequences, roughly 37% of them with a count of one. Around 5.5% of the sample comes from the top ten.

The sample comprised peripheral blood. This clonotype originated in a woman aged 35 to 49 with Graves' ophthalmopathy. Donor details come from another sample of the same person, matched by shared clones. The chain employs TRBV6-5 and TRBJ1-6, with TRBD1 perhaps the D gene, on 5 matching bases. The CDR3 protein: CASSYEGTWNSPLHF. The nucleotide sequence is given as TGTGCCAGCAGTTACGAAGGGACGTGGAATTCACCCCTCCACTTT.